The T cell receptor beta chain described here comes from a study of T cells in Graves' hyperthyroidism and ophthalmopathy. Germline CDR1 and CDR2: SGHAT and FQNNGV. This CDR3 is built from 12 residues. RNA transcripts gave rise to amplified TCR beta CDR3 regions. The study used the HTBI primer set for a first-round RT-PCR of the TCR CDR3. TCRdb reprocessed the multiplex PCR reads with MiXCR, giving one entry per CDR3 protein. The data contain about 380,000 distinct CDR3 sequences, roughly 14% of them seen just once; the ten biggest clones take up more than 20%. Regarding this clonotype: This clone may be a read error of a much larger clone one base away.

Sequences were obtained from blood. The chain is built from TRBV11-2 and TRBJ2-5; D possibly uses TRBD1 or TRBD2 (5 bases each). The TCR originated in a man aged 30-40 years with Graves' hyperthyroidism that later progressed to Graves' ophthalmopathy. CDR3 DNA sequence: TGTACCAGCAGCTTAGGTGGGGTGAGGGACGACTTC. Translating gives CTSSLGGVRDDF.